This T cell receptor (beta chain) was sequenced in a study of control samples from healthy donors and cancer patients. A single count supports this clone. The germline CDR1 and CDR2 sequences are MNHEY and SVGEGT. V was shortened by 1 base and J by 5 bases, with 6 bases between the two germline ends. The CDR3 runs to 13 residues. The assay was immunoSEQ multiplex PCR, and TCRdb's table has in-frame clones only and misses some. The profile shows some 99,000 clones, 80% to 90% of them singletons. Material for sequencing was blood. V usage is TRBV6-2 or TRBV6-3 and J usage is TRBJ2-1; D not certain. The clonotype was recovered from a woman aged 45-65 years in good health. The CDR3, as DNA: TGTGCCAGCAGTTACTGGCAGCACAATGAGCAGTTCTTC. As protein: CASSYWQHNEQFF.